The clone carrying this T cell receptor beta chain was seen more than once but under ten times. V was trimmed by 5 bases and J by 1 base, leaving 17 bases between them. The CDR3 spans 16 residues. Germline V gene data show CDR1 as SGHTA and CDR2 as FQGNSA. Construction of the TCRbeta library involved unique molecular identifiers. MiXCR, applied by TCRdb to the PCR reads, yields one record per CDR3 protein. The table records 170,000 or so distinct CDR3 sequences, about 6.8% of them present only once. This specimen comes from a study of T-cell reconstitution after alpha-beta-depleted transplantation in children.

The specimen comprised PBMCs from the stem cell graft donor, sampled from the stem cell graft. The sequence came from a human donor who donated a stem cell graft to a child with Wiskott-Aldrich syndrome. This rearrangement joins TRBV7-2 to TRBJ1-2; tentative D call: TRBD1 (5 bases). The DNA of the CDR3 is TGTGCCAGCAGCCTTGACATTGGAGGGGTTAACTATGGCTACACCTTC. Its protein product is CASSLDIGGVNYGYTF.